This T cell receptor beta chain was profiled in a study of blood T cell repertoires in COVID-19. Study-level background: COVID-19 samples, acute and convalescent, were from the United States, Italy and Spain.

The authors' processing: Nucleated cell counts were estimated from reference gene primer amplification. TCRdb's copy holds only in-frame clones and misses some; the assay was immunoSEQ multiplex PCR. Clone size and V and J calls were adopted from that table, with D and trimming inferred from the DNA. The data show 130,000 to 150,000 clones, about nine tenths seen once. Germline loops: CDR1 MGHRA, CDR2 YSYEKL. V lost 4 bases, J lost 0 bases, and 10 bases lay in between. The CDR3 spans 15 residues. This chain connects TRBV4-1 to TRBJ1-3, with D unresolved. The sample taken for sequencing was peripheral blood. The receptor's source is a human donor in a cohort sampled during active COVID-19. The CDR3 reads CASSLGLASGNTIYF. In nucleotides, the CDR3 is TGCGCCAGCAGCCTAGGACTGGCCTCTGGAAACACCATATATTTT.